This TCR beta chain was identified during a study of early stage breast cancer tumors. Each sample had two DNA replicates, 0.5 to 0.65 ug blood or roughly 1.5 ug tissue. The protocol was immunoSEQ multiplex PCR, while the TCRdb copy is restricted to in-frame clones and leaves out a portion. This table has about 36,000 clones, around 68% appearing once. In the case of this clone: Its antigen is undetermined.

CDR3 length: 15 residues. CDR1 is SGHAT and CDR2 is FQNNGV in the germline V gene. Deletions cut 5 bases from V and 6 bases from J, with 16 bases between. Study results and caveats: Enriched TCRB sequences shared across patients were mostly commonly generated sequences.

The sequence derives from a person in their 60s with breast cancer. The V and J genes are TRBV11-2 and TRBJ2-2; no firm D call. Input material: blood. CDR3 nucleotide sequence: TGTGCCAGCAGCCGGGTAGTGTCTAGTCCCGGGGAGCTGTTTTTT. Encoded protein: CASSRVVSSPGELFF.